The sequence of this T cell receptor beta chain was determined in a study of early T cells in non-severe SARS-CoV-2 infection. TCRdb re-derived calls from the 5' RACE reads in MiXCR, one entry per CDR3 protein. The sample records 60,000 or so distinct CDR3 sequences, over 7% being singletons. The germline CDR1 and CDR2 sequences are PRHDT and FYEKMQ (reference sequence). Trimming removed 8 bases at V and 2 bases at J, with 13 bases between. The CDR3 has 13 residues. The sequenced material came from whole blood. The receptor comes from an adult who was a healthcare worker with PCR-confirmed SARS-CoV-2 infection or an uninfected control (not recorded which). The chain joins TRBV13 to TRBJ2-7; D is perhaps TRBD1 (5 bases). The CDR3 DNA follows: TGTGCCAGCGCGGAAGGGGTTACCTACGAGCAGTACTTC. It encodes CASAEGVTYEQYF.